This entry features one TCR beta chain sequence. The target antigen is unknown. This specimen belongs to a study of persistence of HIV-infected CD4 T cells. Study as a whole: Multiple blood draws of up to about 180 mL, except two donors with single leukapheresis.

Sequencing used immunoSEQ version 4 in survey mode. The repertoire was sequenced with immunoSEQ multiplex PCR; TCRdb's copy has only in-frame clones and lacks some. The data contain nearly 20,000 clones, approximately 65% of them singletons. The stimulus was an HIV-1 Gag 15-mer peptide pool, 1 ug/peptide/mL. Sorting selected CD4+ T cells upregulating both CD40 ligand and CD69. Findings of the study overall: The rare CMV-responding cells with HIV-1 proviruses were not separately TCR-sequenced.

This sequence was found in an adult woman with HIV who was CMV-seropositive. Material: CD4+ T cells sorted from PBMCs after 18-hour stimulation, obtained from a patient who received antiretroviral therapy.

The CDR3 loop reads CASSAGVTDTQYF. CDR3 nucleotides: TGTGCCAGCAGCGCTGGGGTCACAGATACGCAGTATTTT. This chain joins TRBV9 and TRBJ2-3; D ambiguous. The germline V gene has CDR1 SGDLS and CDR2 YYNGEE. Trimming left V 3 bases short and J 2 bases short, with 7 bases between. The CDR3 extends over 13 amino acids.